This paragraph reports one TCR beta chain. Antigen unknown. The data originate from a study of cytomegalovirus exposure and HLA in healthy donors. General study results and limits: The study put 150 to 200 TCR beta chains on its list as cytomegalovirus-associated. As a later analysis showed, a missense DCLRE1C variant was linked to trimming of TCR beta V- and J-genes.

With V trimmed by 0 bases and J by 3 bases, 8 bases remained unmatched. This CDR3 has 16 amino acids. Germline V CDR1 and CDR2: SGHRS, YFSETQ. PCR primers comprised 60 Vbeta and 13 Jbeta primers. The assay was immunoSEQ multiplex PCR, and TCRdb's table has in-frame clones only and misses some. The sample lists approximately 110,000 clones, about two thirds occurring once. This chain connects TRBV5-1 to TRBJ2-7; 8 positions match TRBD2. The TCR sequence derives from a man aged 30-40 years in good health and CMV-seropositive. Material for sequencing was PBMCs. CDR3 protein: CASSLGSRGGNYEQYF. CDR3 DNA sequence: TGCGCCAGCAGCTTGGGTTCTCGCGGGGGGAACTACGAGCAGTACTTC. Supplemented by reference TRBV5-1 and TRBJ2-7, the full variable domain reads KAGVTQTPRYLIKTRGQQVTLSCSPISGHRSVSWYQQTPGQGLQFLFEYFSETQRNKGNFPGRFSGRQFSNSRSEMNVSTLELGDSALYLCASSLGSRGGNYEQYFGPGTRLTVT.